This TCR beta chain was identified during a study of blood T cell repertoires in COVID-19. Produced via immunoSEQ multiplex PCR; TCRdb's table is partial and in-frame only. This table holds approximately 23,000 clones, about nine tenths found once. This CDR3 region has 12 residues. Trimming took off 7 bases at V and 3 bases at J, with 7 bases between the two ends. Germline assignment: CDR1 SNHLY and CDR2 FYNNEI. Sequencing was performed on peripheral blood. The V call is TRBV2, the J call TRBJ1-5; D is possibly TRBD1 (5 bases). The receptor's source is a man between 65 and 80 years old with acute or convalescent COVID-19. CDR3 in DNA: TGTGCCAGCACAGGGTACAATCAGCCCCAGCATTTT. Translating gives CASTGYNQPQHF.